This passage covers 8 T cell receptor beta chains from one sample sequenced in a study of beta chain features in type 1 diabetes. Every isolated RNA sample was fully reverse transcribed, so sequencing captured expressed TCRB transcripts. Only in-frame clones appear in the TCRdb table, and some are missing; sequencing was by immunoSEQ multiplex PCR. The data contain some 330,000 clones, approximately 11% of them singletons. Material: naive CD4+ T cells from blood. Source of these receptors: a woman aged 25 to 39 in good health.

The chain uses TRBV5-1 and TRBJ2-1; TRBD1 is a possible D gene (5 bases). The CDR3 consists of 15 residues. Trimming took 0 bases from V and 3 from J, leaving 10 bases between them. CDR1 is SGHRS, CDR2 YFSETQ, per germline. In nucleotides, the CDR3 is TGCGCCAGCAGCTTGGTAGTAGGGGACTACAATGAGCAGTTCTTC. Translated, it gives CASSLVVGDYNEQFF.

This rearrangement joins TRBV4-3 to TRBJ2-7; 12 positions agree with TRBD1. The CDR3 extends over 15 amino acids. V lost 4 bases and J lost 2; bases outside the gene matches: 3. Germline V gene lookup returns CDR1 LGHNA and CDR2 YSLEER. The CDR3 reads CASSLGQGAAYEQYF. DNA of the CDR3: TGCGCCAGCAGCCTGGGACAGGGGGCCGCCTACGAGCAGTACTTC.

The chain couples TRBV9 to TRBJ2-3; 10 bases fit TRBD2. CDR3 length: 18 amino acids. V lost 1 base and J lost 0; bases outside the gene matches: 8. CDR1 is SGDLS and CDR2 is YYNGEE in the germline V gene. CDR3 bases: TGTGCCAGCAGCGTAAAAACTAGCGGGGCCCCTAGCACAGATACGCAGTATTTT. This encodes CASSVKTSGAPSTDTQYF. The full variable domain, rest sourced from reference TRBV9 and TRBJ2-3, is DSGVTQTPKHLITATGQRVTLRCSPRSGDLSVYWYQQSLDQGLQFLIQYYNGEERAKGNILERFSAQQFPDLHSELNLSSLELGDSALYFCASSVKTSGAPSTDTQYFGPGTRLTVL.

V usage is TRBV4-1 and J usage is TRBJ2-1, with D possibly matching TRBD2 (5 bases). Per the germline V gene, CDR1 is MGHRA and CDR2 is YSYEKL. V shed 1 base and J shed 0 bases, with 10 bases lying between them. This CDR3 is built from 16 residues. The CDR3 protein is CASSQVTRASYNEQFF. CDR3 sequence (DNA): TGCGCCAGCAGCCAAGTAACGAGGGCCTCCTACAATGAGCAGTTCTTC.

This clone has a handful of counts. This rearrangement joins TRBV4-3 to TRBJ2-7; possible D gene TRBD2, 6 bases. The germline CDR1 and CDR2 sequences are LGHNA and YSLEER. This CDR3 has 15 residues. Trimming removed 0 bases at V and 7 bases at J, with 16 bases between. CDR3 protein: CASSQDARAGREQYF. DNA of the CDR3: TGCGCCAGCAGCCAAGATGCCAGGGCGGGAAGGGAGCAGTACTTC.

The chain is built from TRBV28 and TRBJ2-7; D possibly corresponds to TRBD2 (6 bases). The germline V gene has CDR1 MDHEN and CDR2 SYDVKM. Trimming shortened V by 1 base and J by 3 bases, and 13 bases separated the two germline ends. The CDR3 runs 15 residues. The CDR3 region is CASSLSAGAGYEQYF. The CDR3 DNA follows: TGTGCCAGCAGTTTATCCGCCGGAGCGGGCTACGAGCAGTACTTC.

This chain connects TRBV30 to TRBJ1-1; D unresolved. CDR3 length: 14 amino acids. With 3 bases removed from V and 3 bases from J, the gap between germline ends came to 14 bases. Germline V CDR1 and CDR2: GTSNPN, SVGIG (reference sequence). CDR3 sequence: CAWRSVARDTEAFF. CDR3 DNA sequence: TGTGCCTGGAGATCAGTGGCGAGGGACACTGAAGCTTTCTTT.

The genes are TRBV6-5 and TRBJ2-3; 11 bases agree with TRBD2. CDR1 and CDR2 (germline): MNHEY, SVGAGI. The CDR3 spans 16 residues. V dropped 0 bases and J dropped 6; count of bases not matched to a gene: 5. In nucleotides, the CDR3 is TGTGCCAGCAGTTACTCGAGTAGCGGGGGGGTGGATACGCAGTATTTT. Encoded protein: CASSYSSSGGVDTQYF.